These 22 T cell receptor beta chains originate from one sample sequenced in a study of blood T cell repertoires in COVID-19 (dated by TCRdb to 2019 to 2021). Preparation of the library involved the immunoSEQ multiplex PCR assay. What TCRdb holds here is the immuneACCESS table cut down to in-frame rearrangements. Part of the clones is not present; checked against another copy, under half of the missing clones reflect an unresolved V gene, and the others are unexplained. The sample table shows roughly 330,000 clones, and roughly 90% are seen once. Under 7.5% of the sample is held by the ten biggest clonotypes. What was sequenced was peripheral blood. These receptors were obtained from a man between 18 and 35 years old who had recovered from COVID-19.

J is TRBJ2-1 and V is TRBV5-1; 8 positions match TRBD2. The trim removed 4 bases at V and 7 bases at J, leaving 10 bases unmatched. The length of the CDR3 is 15 residues. CDR1 is SGHRS, CDR2 YFSETQ, per germline. The chain's CDR3 is CASSTYSGEGNEQFF. CDR3 coding DNA: TGCGCCAGCAGCACGTATAGCGGGGAGGGAAATGAGCAGTTCTTC. Full variable domain (remainder filled in from reference TRBV5-1 and TRBJ2-1): KAGVTQTPRYLIKTRGQQVTLSCSPISGHRSVSWYQQTPGQGLQFLFEYFSETQRNKGNFPGRFSGRQFSNSRSEMNVSTLELGDSALYLCASSTYSGEGNEQFFGPGTRLTVL.

The chain carries TRBV25-1 and TRBJ2-1, with 7 bases aligning to TRBD2. CDR3 size: 14 residues. V lost 5 bases to trimming and J lost 6 bases; unmatched junction nucleotides: 7. Germline CDR1 MGHDK, CDR2 SYGVNS. The CDR3 here is CASSPAGEGNEQFF. The CDR3 nucleotides are TGTGCCAGCAGTCCGGCGGGGGAAGGCAATGAGCAGTTCTTC.

The chain carries TRBV5-1 and TRBJ1-1, with D possibly matching TRBD1 (5 bases). Germline CDR1 reads SGHRS; CDR2 reads YFSETQ. CDR3 length: 13 amino acids. Trimming removed 7 bases at V and 6 bases at J, with 16 bases between. Here the CDR3 reads CASSQGEGAEAFF. The DNA for the CDR3 is TGCGCCAGCTCACAAGGGGAAGGAGCTGAAGCTTTCTTT.

This clone came up once. This chain connects TRBV18 to TRBJ1-1, with D tentatively TRBD1 (5 bases). V was shortened by 6 bases and J by 2 bases, with 10 bases between the two germline ends. Germline-derived CDR1 and CDR2 are KGHSH and LQKENI. This CDR3 has 13 residues. CDR3 residues: CASSPTENTEAFF. CDR3 sequence (DNA): TGTGCCAGCTCGCCGACAGAAAACACTGAAGCTTTCTTT.

The chain recombines TRBV6-5 with TRBJ1-2, with a tentative D call TRBD1 (5 bases). From germline, CDR1 is MNHEY and CDR2 SVGAGI. The CDR3 extends over 11 amino acids. V lost 6 bases and J 5 bases, leaving 7 bases between the germline ends. This CDR3 reads CASRAGYGYTF. In DNA form, the CDR3 reads TGTGCCAGCAGAGCAGGGTATGGCTACACCTTC.

The chain recombines TRBV9 with TRBJ2-5, with 8 bases lining up with TRBD2. The CDR3 extends over 15 amino acids. CDR1 and CDR2 from the germline V gene are SGDLS and YYNGEE. The junction had 7 bases not matched to a gene; V was cut back by 3 bases and J by 3 bases. In DNA, the CDR3 is TGTGCCAGCAGCGCCGCCCCGGGACTAGAAGAGACCCAGTACTTC. Protein: CASSAAPGLEETQYF.

The chain combines TRBV7-2 with TRBJ1-5, with D maybe TRBD1 (5 bases). V dropped 1 base and J dropped 7 bases, with 11 bases sitting between them. This CDR3 comprises 14 residues. Germline V CDR1 and CDR2: SGHTA, FQGNSA. CDR3 sequence reads: CASSLVGEDQPQHF. CDR3 nucleotide sequence: TGTGCCAGCAGCTTAGTAGGGGAAGACCAGCCCCAGCATTTT.

In DNA, the CDR3 is TGTGCCAGCAGCCTCGGGGCAAAACAGGGAAGGGGCTACACCTTC. Amino acid sequence: CASSLGAKQGRGYTF. The genes are TRBV5-8 and TRBJ1-2; weak D call: TRBD1 (6 bases). CDR1 and CDR2 (germline): SGHTS, YDEGEE. V lost 4 bases and J 8 bases, leaving 21 bases between the germline ends. CDR3 length equals 15 residues.

The rearrangement uses TRBV5-4 and TRBJ2-1, with TRBD2 as a possible D gene (6 bases). V dropped 4 bases and J dropped 8 bases, with 22 bases sitting between them. CDR3 length: 16 residues. Looked up from germline, CDR1 is SGHNT and CDR2 is YYREEE (reference sequence). The CDR3 nucleotides read TGTGCCAGCAGCCCGCGGGAACCGACGACTGGGGATGAGCAGTTCTTC. Translation: CASSPREPTTGDEQFF.

The chain links TRBV19 to TRBJ1-5; D uncertain. The CDR3 is 15 amino acids. Trimming cost V 3 bases and J 5 bases, with 14 bases left between them. Germline V gene data show CDR1 as LNHDA and CDR2 as SQIVND (reference sequence). The CDR3 bases are TGTGCCAGTAGTATTTTTTGGGGAGGAGATCAGCCCCAGCATTTT. This encodes CASSIFWGGDQPQHF.

This clone was detected only once. The chain uses TRBV5-5 and TRBJ2-5; 9 bases map to TRBD1. Germline V gene data show CDR1 as SGHKS and CDR2 as YYEKEE (reference sequence). V lost 4 bases to trimming and J lost 5 bases; unmatched junction nucleotides: 15. The CDR3 covers 17 residues. CDR3 coding DNA: TGTGCCAGCAGCCCTAAACCCGGGACAGGGAAAGGCGAGACCCAGTACTTC. Its translation is CASSPKPGTGKGETQYF.

The chain joins TRBV11-1 to TRBJ2-2; 8 positions agree with TRBD1. V lost 6 bases and J lost 2; bases outside the gene matches: 8. The V gene's germline CDR1 is SGHAT and CDR2 FQDESV (reference sequence). The CDR3 is 16 residues long. As DNA, the CDR3 is TGTGCCAGCAGTGACCGACAGGGGCGAAACACCGGGGAGCTGTTTTTT. Translating gives CASSDRQGRNTGELFF.

The chain recombines TRBV9 with TRBJ1-1, with a tentative D call TRBD1 (5 bases). The V gene's germline CDR1 is SGDLS and CDR2 YYNGEE. Trimming removed 6 bases at V and 1 base at J, with 10 bases between. This CDR3 spans 13 amino acids. As DNA, the CDR3 is TGTGCCAGCAAAAGGGGTTGGAACACTGAAGCTTTCTTT. Its protein product is CASKRGWNTEAFF.

The chain has TRBV18 and TRBJ2-7, with no clear D. Germline V lookup: CDR1 KGHSH, CDR2 LQKENI. The CDR3 has 19 residues. V was trimmed by 5 bases and J by 0 bases, leaving 26 bases between them. The chain's CDR3 is CASSRPRTKDKPSSYEQYF. CDR3 nucleotide sequence: TGTGCCAGCTCAAGACCGCGTACAAAGGATAAACCTAGCTCCTACGAGCAGTACTTC.

The J gene is TRBJ1-3, the V gene TRBV18; 7 positions match TRBD1. Germline-derived CDR1 and CDR2 are KGHSH and LQKENI. V trimming: 5 bases; J trimming: 7 bases; junction bases outside the gene matches: 5. CDR3 length equals 13 residues. CDR3 DNA sequence: TGTGCCAGCTCATCGGACAGGAGTAACACCATATATTTT. It yields the protein CASSSDRSNTIYF.

The V call is TRBV7-9, the J call TRBJ1-1, with TRBD1 identical over 8 bases. Looked up from germline, CDR1 is SEHNR and CDR2 is FQNEAQ (reference sequence). The CDR3 totals 15 residues. The junction had 7 bases not matched to a gene; V was cut back by 4 bases and J by 3 bases. The chain's CDR3 is CASSSTPDRDTEAFF. As DNA, the CDR3 is TGTGCCAGCAGCTCGACACCGGACAGGGACACTGAAGCTTTCTTT.

This clone was counted only a few times. J is TRBJ2-2 and V is TRBV27; 7 bases map to TRBD2. The germline gives CDR1 MNHEY, CDR2 SMNVEV (reference sequence). V lost 3 bases to trimming and J lost 6 bases; unmatched junction nucleotides: 7. This CDR3 is 15 amino acids long. The CDR3 bases are TGTGCCAGCAGTTTTGGCGGGAGTACTCCCGGGGAGCTGTTTTTT. Encoded protein: CASSFGGSTPGELFF.

The chain carries TRBV5-1 and TRBJ2-7; TRBD1 aligns across 9 bases. The J segment lost 3 bases and the V segment lost 6 bases, leaving 7 bases of the junction unmatched. From germline, CDR1 is SGHRS and CDR2 YFSETQ. CDR3 length: 14 amino acids. The CDR3 is CASTSDRGDYEQYF. CDR3 DNA: TGCGCCAGCACCTCGGACAGGGGTGACTACGAGCAGTACTTC.

V and J are TRBV6-5 and TRBJ2-1; D perhaps matches TRBD2 (5 bases). The germline CDR1 and CDR2 sequences are MNHEY and SVGAGI. Trimming took off 10 bases at V and 0 bases at J, with 13 bases between the two ends. The CDR3 extends over 14 amino acids. The CDR3 is CAISIASSYNEQFF. The DNA for the CDR3 is TGTGCCATTTCGATAGCGAGCTCCTACAATGAGCAGTTCTTC.

The chain combines TRBV11-3 with TRBJ2-7, with 7 bases identical to TRBD2. Germline lookup yields CDR1 SGHNT and CDR2 YENEEA. The CDR3 sequence is 16 residues long. Trimming removed 4 bases from V and 5 bases from J; junction bases left unmatched: 14. The CDR3 sequence: CASSWGEGRSLDEQYF. As DNA, the CDR3 is TGTGCCAGCAGCTGGGGGGAGGGCAGGAGCCTTGACGAGCAGTACTTC.

The gene calls are TRBV7-2 and TRBJ2-5; unclear D gene. From germline, CDR1 is SGHTA and CDR2 FQGNSA. The CDR3 length is 13 residues. The V end lost 1 base, the J end lost 5 bases, and 8 bases lay between the germline ends. CDR3 in DNA: TGTGCCAGCAGCTTAGGACACTTGGAGACCCAGTACTTC. Translation: CASSLGHLETQYF.

The rearrangement joins TRBV2 to TRBJ2-1, with D perhaps TRBD2 (5 bases). CDR1 is SNHLY and CDR2 is FYNNEI in the germline V gene. Trimming cost V 7 bases and J 4 bases, with 14 bases left between them. This CDR3 has 14 residues. CDR3 nucleotides: TGTGCCAGCATCTCCGGACTCGGATACAATGAGCAGTTCTTC. Residues: CASISGLGYNEQFF.